Following are 14 T cell receptor beta chains from one sample sequenced in a study of early T cells in non-severe SARS-CoV-2 infection. TCRdb analysed the 5' RACE reads with MiXCR anew, one entry per CDR3 protein. This table holds roughly 54,000 distinct CDR3 sequences, over 10% found once. The sample consisted of whole blood. These TCRs come from an adult who was a healthcare worker with PCR-confirmed SARS-CoV-2 infection or an uninfected control (not recorded which).

This clonotype was observed a few times. The chain combines TRBV20-1 with TRBJ1-1; 7 bases are shared with TRBD1. The CDR3 has 17 amino acids. The J segment lost 0 bases and the V segment lost 5 bases, leaving 15 bases of the junction unmatched. CDR1 and CDR2 from the germline V gene are DFQATT and SNEGSKA (reference sequence). The CDR3 region has the DNA TGCAGTGCTCACCGGGACAGCTTATTAAGTTTGAACACTGAAGCTTTCTTT. It codes for CSAHRDSLLSLNTEAFF.

This clonotype was seen a handful of times. For the CDR3, the DNA is TGTGCCATCAGTGAGTCGACTCCGGGGTCGGTCGAGACCCAGTACTTC. Protein: CAISESTPGSVETQYF. The gene calls are TRBV10-3 and TRBJ2-5, with a weak D call TRBD2 (5 bases). V lost 0 bases and J lost 5, with 16 bases in between. The CDR3 consists of 16 residues. Germline V gene lookup returns CDR1 ENHRY and CDR2 SYGVKD.

The chain combines TRBV7-9 with TRBJ2-1; D is undetermined. V was cut by 4 bases and J by 2 bases, with 9 bases left in between. CDR1 SEHNR and CDR2 FQNEAQ come from the germline V gene (reference sequence). The CDR3 is 14 residues long. CDR3 DNA sequence: TGTGCCAGCAGCTCTTTCTGGGCCTACAATGAGCAGTTCTTC. It codes for CASSSFWAYNEQFF.

This clonotype was observed at least ten times. V usage is TRBV7-9 and J usage is TRBJ2-2, with D possibly being TRBD1 (5 bases). V lost 4 bases to trimming and J lost 2 bases, with 11 bases between them. This CDR3 is 15 amino acids long. CDR1 and CDR2 (germline): SEHNR, FQNEAQ (reference sequence). For the CDR3, the DNA is TGTGCCAGCAGCTCGAGACAGTCCAACACCGGGGAGCTGTTTTTT. Translated, it gives CASSSRQSNTGELFF.

This chain joins TRBV6-5 and TRBJ1-5, with D hard to call. Per the germline V gene, CDR1 is MNHEY and CDR2 is SVGAGI. The CDR3 length is 14 residues. V was trimmed by 6 bases and J by 0 bases, leaving 9 bases between them. CDR3 sequence: CASSHEDSNQPQHF. CDR3 nucleotides: TGTGCCAGCAGCCACGAGGATAGCAATCAGCCCCAGCATTTT.

The chain uses TRBV3-1 and TRBJ1-6, with D tentatively TRBD1 (5 bases). This CDR3 spans 16 amino acids. V was shortened by 1 base and J by 6 bases, with 13 bases between the two germline ends. CDR1 and CDR2 (germline): LGHDT, YNNKEL (reference sequence). The CDR3 here is CASSQGGLSVNSPLHF. CDR3 sequence (DNA): TGTGCCAGCAGCCAAGGGGGCCTATCGGTTAATTCACCCCTCCACTTT.

The V and J genes are TRBV5-8 and TRBJ1-2; D gene unclear. CDR1 and CDR2 from the germline V gene are SGHTS and YDEGEE. V lost 1 base and J lost 6, with 10 bases in between. The CDR3 totals 13 residues. The CDR3 is CASSLIWADGYTF. The CDR3 coding sequence is TGTGCCAGCAGCTTGATCTGGGCGGATGGCTACACCTTC.

This chain uses TRBV12-3 or TRBV12-4 with TRBJ1-6, with D hard to call. There are 15 residues in the CDR3. Trimming took 5 bases from V and 7 from J, leaving 15 bases between them. The CDR3 coding sequence is TGTGCCAGCAGTCAAAGAACTAAGTCCAATTCACCCCTCCACTTT. This translates into CASSQRTKSNSPLHF.

There are a few counts of this clonotype. The chain joins TRBV7-2 to TRBJ2-3, with D possibly TRBD2 on 6 matching bases. With 4 bases removed from V and 3 bases from J, the gap between germline ends came to 11 bases. This CDR3 region has 14 residues. Germline CDR1 SGHTA, CDR2 FQGNSA. CDR3 coding DNA: TGTGCCAGCAGCTCGTACGGGGGAACAGATACGCAGTATTTT. The encoded protein is CASSSYGGTDTQYF.

The V gene is TRBV6-1, the J gene TRBJ1-1; D remains ambiguous. Deletions cut 1 base from V and 3 bases from J, with 12 bases between. Germline V gene lookup returns CDR1 MNHNS and CDR2 SASEGT. The CDR3 contains 15 residues. In nucleotides, the CDR3 is TGTGCCAGCAGTGAAGTGGGAGGAGGGCACACTGAAGCTTTCTTT. Translating it yields CASSEVGGGHTEAFF.

This clonotype was detected many times. The chain couples TRBV28 to TRBJ2-7; maybe TRBD2 (5 bases). V was trimmed by 1 base and J by 2 bases, leaving 12 bases between them. Germline V gene lookup returns CDR1 MDHEN and CDR2 SYDVKM. The CDR3 covers 15 residues. CDR3 coding DNA: TGTGCCAGCAGTTTATTAGACGGGGAAACCTACGAGCAGTACTTC. Protein: CASSLLDGETYEQYF.

The chain is built from TRBV9 and TRBJ2-2; maybe TRBD2 (6 bases). V was shortened by 5 bases and J by 5 bases, with 16 bases between the two germline ends. The CDR3 loop spans 15 amino acids. Germline values: CDR1 SGDLS, CDR2 YYNGEE. DNA for the CDR3: TGTGCCAGCAGTGGGACTGGGTATGATACCGGGGAGCTGTTTTTT. Its protein product is CASSGTGYDTGELFF. The full variable domain, rest sourced from reference TRBV9 and TRBJ2-2, is DSGVTQTPKHLITATGQRVTLRCSPRSGDLSVYWYQQSLDQGLQFLIQYYNGEERAKGNILERFSAQQFPDLHSELNLSSLELGDSALYFCASSGTGYDTGELFFGEGSRLTVL.

This clonotype was detected a few times. The chain joins TRBV19 to TRBJ1-4, with TRBD1 matching 9 bases. This CDR3 comprises 16 residues. Germline V CDR1 and CDR2: LNHDA, SQIVND (reference sequence). V lost 8 bases to trimming and J lost 4 bases; unmatched junction nucleotides: 11. The CDR3 sequence: CASSPDRGVINEKLFF. The CDR3 coding sequence is TGTGCCAGTTCTCCGGACAGGGGTGTGATTAATGAAAAACTGTTTTTT.

This clonotype was seen repeatedly, ten times or more. J is TRBJ1-5 and V is TRBV19, with D uncertain. V was clipped by 8 bases and J by 0 bases, with 14 bases between them. The germline gives CDR1 LNHDA, CDR2 SQIVND (reference sequence). The CDR3 runs to 15 residues. The CDR3 spells CASSTAGYSNQPQHF. Written as DNA, the CDR3 is TGTGCCAGTTCTACCGCGGGATATAGCAATCAGCCCCAGCATTTT.